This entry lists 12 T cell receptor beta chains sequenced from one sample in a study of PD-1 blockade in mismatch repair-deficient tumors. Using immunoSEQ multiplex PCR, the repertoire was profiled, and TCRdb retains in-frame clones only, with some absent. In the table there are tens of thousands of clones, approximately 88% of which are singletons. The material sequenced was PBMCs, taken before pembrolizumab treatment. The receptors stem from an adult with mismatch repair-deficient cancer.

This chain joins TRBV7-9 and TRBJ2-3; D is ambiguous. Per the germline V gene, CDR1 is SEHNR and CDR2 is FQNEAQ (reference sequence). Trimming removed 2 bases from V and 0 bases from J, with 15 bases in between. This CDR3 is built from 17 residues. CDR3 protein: CASSLKALFGSTDTQYF. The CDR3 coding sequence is TGTGCCAGCAGCTTAAAAGCTCTATTTGGTAGCACAGATACGCAGTATTTT.

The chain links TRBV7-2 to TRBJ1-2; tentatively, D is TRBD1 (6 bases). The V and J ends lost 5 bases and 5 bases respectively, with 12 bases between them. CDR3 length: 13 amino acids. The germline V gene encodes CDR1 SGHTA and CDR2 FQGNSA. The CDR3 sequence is CASSPGTSYGYTF. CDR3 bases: TGTGCCAGCAGCCCCGGGACAAGTTATGGCTACACCTTC. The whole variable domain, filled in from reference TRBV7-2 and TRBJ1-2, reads GAGVSQSPSNKVTEKGKDVELRCDPISGHTALYWYRQSLGQGLEFLIYFQGNSAPDKSGLPSDRFSAERTGGSVSTLTIQRTQQEDSAVYLCASSPGTSYGYTFGSGTRLTVV.

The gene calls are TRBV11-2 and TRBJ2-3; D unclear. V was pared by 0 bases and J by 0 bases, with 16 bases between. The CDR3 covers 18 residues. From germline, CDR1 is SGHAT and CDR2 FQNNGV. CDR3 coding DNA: TGTGCCAGCAGCTTAGACGGTTGGGCTACCACCAGCACAGATACGCAGTATTTT. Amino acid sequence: CASSLDGWATTSTDTQYF.

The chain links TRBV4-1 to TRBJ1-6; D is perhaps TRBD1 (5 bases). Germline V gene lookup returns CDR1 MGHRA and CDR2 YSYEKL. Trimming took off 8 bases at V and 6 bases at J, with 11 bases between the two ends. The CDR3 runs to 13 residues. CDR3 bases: TGCGCCAGCGCGCTCAGGGCTAATTCACCCCTCCACTTT. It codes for CASALRANSPLHF.

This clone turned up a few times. The CDR3 DNA reads TGTGCCAGCAGAGTTCCAGGCCTAACCACTGAAGCTTTCTTT. It yields the protein CASRVPGLTTEAFF. The chain couples TRBV28 to TRBJ1-1; D uncertain. Trimming cost V 6 bases and J 4 bases, with 15 bases left between them. This CDR3 contains 14 residues. Per germline, CDR1 MDHEN and CDR2 SYDVKM. The full variable domain, its missing parts supplied by reference TRBV28 and TRBJ1-1, is DVKVTQSSRYLVKRTGEKVFLECVQDMDHENMFWYRQDPGLGLRLIYFSYDVKMKEKGDIPEGYSVSREKKERFSLILESASTNQTSMYLCASRVPGLTTEAFFGQGTRLTVV.

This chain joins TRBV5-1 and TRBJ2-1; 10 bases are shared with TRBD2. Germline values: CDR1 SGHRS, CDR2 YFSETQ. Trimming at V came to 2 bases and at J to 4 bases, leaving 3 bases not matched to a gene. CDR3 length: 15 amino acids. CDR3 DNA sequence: TGCGCCAGCAGCTTACAAGCGGGAGGGTACAATGAGCAGTTCTTC. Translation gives CASSLQAGGYNEQFF.

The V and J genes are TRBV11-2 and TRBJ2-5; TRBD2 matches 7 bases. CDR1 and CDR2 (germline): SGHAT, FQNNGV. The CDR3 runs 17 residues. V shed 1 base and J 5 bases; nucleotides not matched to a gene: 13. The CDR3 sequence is CASSLGALAGEGETQYF. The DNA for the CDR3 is TGTGCCAGCAGCTTAGGGGCTCTGGCGGGAGAGGGTGAGACCCAGTACTTC.

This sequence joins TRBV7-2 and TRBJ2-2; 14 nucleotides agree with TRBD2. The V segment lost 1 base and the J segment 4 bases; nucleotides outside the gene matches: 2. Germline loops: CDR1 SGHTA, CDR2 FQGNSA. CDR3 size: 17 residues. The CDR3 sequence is CASSLVGTSGSTGELFF. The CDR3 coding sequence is TGTGCCAGCAGCTTAGTCGGGACTAGCGGGAGCACCGGGGAGCTGTTTTTT.

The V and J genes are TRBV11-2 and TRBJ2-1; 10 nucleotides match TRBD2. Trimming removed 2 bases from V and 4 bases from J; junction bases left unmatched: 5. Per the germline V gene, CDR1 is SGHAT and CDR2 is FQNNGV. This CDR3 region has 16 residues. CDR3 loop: CASSLRTSGYYNEQFF. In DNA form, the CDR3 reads TGTGCCAGCAGCTTAAGGACTAGCGGTTATTACAATGAGCAGTTCTTC.

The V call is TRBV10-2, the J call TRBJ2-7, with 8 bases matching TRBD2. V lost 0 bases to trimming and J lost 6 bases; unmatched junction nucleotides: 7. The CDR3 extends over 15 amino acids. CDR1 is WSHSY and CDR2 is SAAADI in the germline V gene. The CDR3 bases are TGCGCCAGCAGTGAGTCGAACAGCGGGAGCCTCGAGCAGTACTTC. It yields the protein CASSESNSGSLEQYF.

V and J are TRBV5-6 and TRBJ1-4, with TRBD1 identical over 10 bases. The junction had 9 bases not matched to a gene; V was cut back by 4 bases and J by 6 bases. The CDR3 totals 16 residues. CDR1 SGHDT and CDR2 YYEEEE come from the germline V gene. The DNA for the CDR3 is TGTGCCAGCAGCAGATCGACCGGGACAGGGGATGAAAAACTGTTTTTT. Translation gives CASSRSTGTGDEKLFF.

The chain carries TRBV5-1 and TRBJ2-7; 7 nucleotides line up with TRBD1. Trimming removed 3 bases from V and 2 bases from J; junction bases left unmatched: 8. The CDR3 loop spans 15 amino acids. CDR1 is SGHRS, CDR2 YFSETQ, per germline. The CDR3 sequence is CASSYTGTDPYEQYF. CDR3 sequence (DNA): TGCGCCAGCAGCTATACCGGGACAGATCCCTACGAGCAGTACTTC.